This TCR beta chain derives from a study of cytomegalovirus exposure and HLA in healthy donors. Turning to the study itself: From donors who were HLA-typed, an early data release held 81 million or so unique TCRs.

With respect to this clone: Antigen: not known.

13 Jbeta primers and 60 Vbeta primers were used for the PCR. The repertoire was sequenced with immunoSEQ multiplex PCR; TCRdb's copy has only in-frame clones and lacks some. The profile shows tens of thousands of clones, around 76% of them singletons. General study findings and limits: A few CMV-associated chains were confirmed in vitro to be specific for CMV antigens.

In germline, CDR1 is SGHVS, CDR2 FQNEAQ. The V end lost 5 bases, the J end lost 8 bases, and 20 bases lay between the germline ends. The length of the CDR3 is 15 residues. This chain links TRBV7-8 with TRBJ2-3; D is perhaps TRBD2 (6 bases). The sample comprised PBMCs. The clonotype originates from a woman in her forties or fifties in good health and CMV-seropositive. The CDR3 DNA follows: TGTGCCAGCAGCCAAGGAGGGTTTTTCGGCTCTACGCAGTATTTT. Amino acids: CASSQGGFFGSTQYF.